These 24 T cell receptor beta chains originate from one sample sequenced in a study of cytomegalovirus exposure and HLA in healthy donors. A multiplex PCR was run with 60 Vbeta primers and 13 Jbeta primers. The method was immunoSEQ multiplex PCR; TCRdb's version includes in-frame clones alone and lacks a portion of them. The repertoire includes around 150,000 clones, about 82% of them detected once, and about 4.4% sits in the top ten. Sequencing was carried out using PBMCs. Source of these receptors: a man younger than 40 in good health.

The count of this clone is one. V gene TRBV5-1 combines with J gene TRBJ1-5; 9 bases are a match to TRBD1. Germline trimming cut 3 bases from V and 9 bases from J; bases unmatched to any gene: 13. Germline V gives CDR1 SGHRS, CDR2 YFSETQ. The CDR3 totals 16 residues. The CDR3 DNA reads TGCGCCAGCAGCTCGGTCCCGGGACAGGGTTCGGGGCCCCAGCATTTT. Translated: CASSSVPGQGSGPQHF. Full variable domain (missing parts from reference TRBV5-1 and TRBJ1-5): KAGVTQTPRYLIKTRGQQVTLSCSPISGHRSVSWYQQTPGQGLQFLFEYFSETQRNKGNFPGRFSGRQFSNSRSEMNVSTLELGDSALYLCASSSVPGQGSGPQHFGDGTRLSIL.

The chain combines TRBV6-5 with TRBJ2-3; the D gene is possibly TRBD1 (5 bases). The CDR3 is 13 residues long. Between the trimmed V and J ends, which lost 7 bases and 1 base, there was a span of 9 bases. In germline, CDR1 is MNHEY, CDR2 SVGAGI. The CDR3 DNA sequence: TGTGCCAGCACAGGGTGGGGCACAGATACGCAGTATTTT. Residues: CASTGWGTDTQYF.

The V call is TRBV29-1, the J call TRBJ2-3; TRBD1 agrees at 7 bases. Germline CDR1 is SQVTM and CDR2 is ANQGSEA. J lost 5 bases, V lost 4 bases, and 15 bases had no gene match. The CDR3 covers 16 residues. Here the CDR3 DNA reads TGCAGCGTTGGGGGAGAGGGGGCGAAGTCTCGAGATACGCAGTATTTT. Translated, it gives CSVGGEGAKSRDTQYF.

This clone was found once. The gene calls are TRBV6-4 and TRBJ2-1, with 10 bases identical to TRBD2. CDR3 length: 13 residues. Trimming took 6 bases from V and 15 from J; bases not matched to a gene: 11. Germline values: CDR1 MRHNA, CDR2 SNTAGT. The CDR3 DNA follows: TGTGCCAGCAGCCCATTTTCTAGCGGGAGCGGGTTCTTC. Its protein is CASSPFSSGSGFF.

This clone was observed a handful of times. The chain uses TRBV6-5 and TRBJ2-7; D remains unclear. The CDR3 is 14 residues long. The germline CDR1 and CDR2 sequences are MNHEY and SVGAGI. V gave up 6 bases and J gave up 5 bases, with 17 bases separating them. The DNA for the CDR3 is TGTGCCAGCAGGGAGATCACAAACCCCCACGAGCAGTACTTC. It encodes CASREITNPHEQYF.

CDR3 sequence reads: CATSRVSGGELFF. The CDR3 bases are TGTGCCACCAGCAGAGTTTCAGGCGGGGAGCTGTTTTTT. V gene TRBV15 combines with J gene TRBJ2-2; D gene unclear. The CDR3 has 13 residues. From germline, CDR1 is LNHNV and CDR2 YYDKDF (reference sequence). Between the trimmed V and J ends, which lost 1 base and 7 bases, there was a span of 7 bases.

CDR3 in DNA: TGCAGCGTTGAAGGAGCGGGGAACACTGAAGCTTTCTTT. Its translation: CSVEGAGNTEAFF. The rearrangement joins TRBV29-1 to TRBJ1-1; no definite D call. With 1 base removed from V and 1 base from J, the gap between germline ends came to 7 bases. Per the germline V gene, CDR1 is SQVTM and CDR2 is ANQGSEA. The CDR3 loop spans 13 amino acids.

The chain employs TRBV19 and TRBJ2-7, with D possibly matching TRBD1 (5 bases). CDR3 length: 13 amino acids. V was pared by 3 bases and J by 6 bases, with 12 bases between. Germline-derived CDR1 and CDR2 are LNHDA and SQIVND (reference sequence). CDR3 bases: TGTGCCAGTAGTATGGCCGGTCAGGGCGAGCAGTACTTC. The encoded protein is CASSMAGQGEQYF.

Details on this clone: The missing conserved phenylalanine or tryptophan at the end of this CDR3 makes a read error likely. The DNA is omitted, as the CDR3 cannot be located on it reliably, and the CDR3 follows TCRdb's listing. This chain connects TRBV21-1 to TRBJ2-7; TRBD2 is taken as the D call from the table, unchecked against the DNA. TRBV21-1 is a pseudogene. The CDR3 length equals 11 residues, ends included. The CDR3 is CASSKGRGGIT.

The J gene is TRBJ1-3, the V gene TRBV6-1; weak D call: TRBD1 (6 bases). Germline lookup yields CDR1 MNHNS and CDR2 SASEGT. Trimming shortened V by 3 bases and J by 0 bases, and 12 bases separated the two germline ends. The CDR3 sequence is 16 residues long. CDR3 DNA: TGTGCCAGCAGTGAGGTAGGACAGCTCTCTGGAAACACCATATATTTT. Amino acids: CASSEVGQLSGNTIYF.

This clone appeared once. This sequence joins TRBV6-1 and TRBJ1-1; 7 bases are a match to TRBD1. With V trimmed by 7 bases and J by 6 bases, 11 bases remained unmatched. CDR1 is MNHNS and CDR2 is SASEGT in the germline V gene. The CDR3 has 14 amino acids. In DNA, the CDR3 is TGTGCCAGCACACATTTGACAGGGAAGCCTGAAGCTTTCTTT. This encodes CASTHLTGKPEAFF.

V gene TRBV4-1 combines with J gene TRBJ1-1; unclear D gene. Trimming left V 0 bases short and J 4 bases short, with 12 bases between. The V gene's germline CDR1 is MGHRA and CDR2 YSYEKL. The CDR3 is 15 residues long. In DNA form, the CDR3 reads TGCGCCAGCAGCCAAGAGGGAGGCGGAGGCACTGAAGCTTTCTTT. It encodes CASSQEGGGGTEAFF.

This sequence joins TRBV18 and TRBJ2-1; 11 bases line up with TRBD2. Unmatched junction bases numbered 9, after V lost 2 bases and J lost 6 bases. This CDR3 has 17 residues. Germline V gene lookup returns CDR1 KGHSH and CDR2 LQKENI. In nucleotides, the CDR3 is TGTGCCAGCTCACCATGGCCGACTAGCGGGACGACCAATGAGCAGTTCTTC. This gives the protein CASSPWPTSGTTNEQFF.

In this sample, this clone turned up once. The chain carries TRBV7-6 and TRBJ1-2; D is perhaps TRBD1 (6 bases). Germline CDR1 and CDR2: SGHVS and FNYEAQ. V was trimmed by 6 bases and J by 2 bases, leaving 13 bases between them. This CDR3 contains 14 residues. The CDR3 spells CASSQGQGNYGYTF. In DNA form, the CDR3 reads TGTGCCAGCAGTCAAGGGCAGGGGAACTATGGCTACACCTTC.

The gene calls are TRBV9 and TRBJ2-7; 7 bases align to TRBD2. Trimming removed 4 bases from V and 4 bases from J; junction bases left unmatched: 11. Germline V gene data show CDR1 as SGDLS and CDR2 as YYNGEE. The CDR3 spans 15 residues. CDR3: CASSPAGLAVYEQYF. CDR3 nucleotide sequence: TGTGCCAGCAGCCCCGCAGGGCTAGCGGTTTACGAGCAGTACTTC.

The gene calls are TRBV7-9 and TRBJ2-1, with 8 bases that match TRBD1. The CDR3 runs to 12 residues. The J segment lost 12 bases and the V segment lost 6 bases, leaving 7 bases of the junction unmatched. CDR1 is SEHNR, CDR2 FQNEAQ, per germline (reference sequence). DNA of the CDR3: TGTGCCAGCAGTTCAAGAGACAGGGGGCAGTTCTTC. Protein product: CASSSRDRGQFF.

This clone was found a few times. The chain employs TRBV27 and TRBJ2-7, with 8 nucleotides matching TRBD1. The CDR3 is 15 amino acids. The V segment lost 6 bases and the J segment 4 bases; nucleotides outside the gene matches: 11. CDR1 and CDR2 (germline): MNHEY, SMNVEV (reference sequence). The CDR3 DNA follows: TGTGCCAGCAGCATGGGGTCGGGACAGGTGTACGAGCAGTACTTC. It is translated as CASSMGSGQVYEQYF.

This sequence joins TRBV27 and TRBJ2-1; a weak D match, TRBD2 (5 bases). The ends were cut back, 5 bases at V and 0 bases at J, with 26 bases in the middle. Germline loops: CDR1 MNHEY, CDR2 SMNVEV (reference sequence). The CDR3 totals 20 residues. The CDR3: CASSPTRYGGRLVSYNEQFF. The CDR3 DNA is TGTGCCAGCAGTCCTACCCGGTATGGAGGAAGACTTGTCTCCTACAATGAGCAGTTCTTC.

This chain joins TRBV6-4 and TRBJ1-1; no definite D call. Germline loops: CDR1 MRHNA, CDR2 SNTAGT. V lost 5 bases and J lost 0, with 7 bases in between. CDR3 length: 13 amino acids. CDR3 coding DNA: TGTGCCAGCAGTTCCCAGGTGAACACTGAAGCTTTCTTT. Amino acids: CASSSQVNTEAFF.

V is TRBV28 and J is TRBJ2-5, with D possibly matching TRBD1 (6 bases). Between the trimmed V and J ends, which lost 5 bases and 4 bases, there was a span of 14 bases. The CDR3 has 14 residues. Germline V CDR1 and CDR2: MDHEN, SYDVKM. The CDR3 DNA is TGTGCCAGCAGTACAATTAGGGGGAGAGAGACCCAGTACTTC. Its translation is CASSTIRGRETQYF.

This chain connects TRBV7-3 to TRBJ2-2; perhaps TRBD2 as D (6 bases). Deletions cut 3 bases from V and 3 bases from J, with 8 bases between. This CDR3 region has 14 residues. The V gene's germline CDR1 is SGHTA and CDR2 FQGTGA. CDR3 DNA sequence: TGTGCCAGCAGCTTCGGAGGGGACACCGGGGAGCTGTTTTTT. This sequence encodes CASSFGGDTGELFF.

The chain recombines TRBV7-2 with TRBJ2-1, with D perhaps matching TRBD2 (6 bases). V was shortened by 1 base and J by 2 bases, with 12 bases between the two germline ends. The CDR3 runs 16 residues. Germline V gene lookup returns CDR1 SGHTA and CDR2 FQGNSA. DNA for the CDR3: TGTGCCAGCAGCTTAGTGACGGGAGTGGCCTACAATGAGCAGTTCTTC. Translation gives CASSLVTGVAYNEQFF.

V gene TRBV6-5 combines with J gene TRBJ2-7, with 7 bases lining up with TRBD2. The length of the CDR3 is 15 residues. Germline-derived CDR1 and CDR2 are MNHEY and SVGAGI. V was clipped by 0 bases and J by 2 bases; unmatched bases: 4. The CDR3 reads CASSYSPSGPYEQYF. Written as DNA, the CDR3 is TGTGCCAGCAGTTACTCTCCTAGCGGCCCCTACGAGCAGTACTTC.

This chain uses TRBV7-9 with TRBJ1-5, with a possible D match to TRBD1 (5 bases). Deletions cut 1 base from V and 4 bases from J, with 8 bases between. This CDR3 is built from 14 residues. Germline V gene data show CDR1 as SEHNR and CDR2 as FQNEAQ (reference sequence). In DNA, the CDR3 is TGTGCCAGCAGCTTAGGGGGGGAGAATCAGCCCCAGCATTTT. Amino acid sequence: CASSLGGENQPQHF.